The rows below give T cell receptor beta chains drawn from one sample of a study of glioma-infiltrating T cells after dendritic cell vaccination. Profiled with immunoSEQ multiplex PCR; TCRdb holds only in-frame clones, not every one. Of roughly 100,000 clones listed, roughly 90% are singletons. Sequencing used blood, obtained after dendritic cell vaccination. These receptors came from a human donor with glioblastoma. Both conserved end residues are part of each CDR3. The D gene is left open where the match is weak. Clone size is given for some rows only: seen once, a few or many times, or a class if the clone is expanded.

TRBJ2-7 | NA | TRBV10-3 | NA | TGTGCCATCAGTGAGTCGAGAGGTTCCTACGAGCAGTACTTC | CAISESRGSYEQYF
TRBJ1-1 | NA | TRBV7-2 | NA | TGTGCCAGCAGCTTATTGGGGCTGAACACTGAAGCTTTCTTT | CASSLLGLNTEAFF
TRBJ1-5 | TRBD1 | TRBV6-5 | few | TGTGCCAGCAGTGCAGGGGGACAGTCCAATCAGCCCCAGCATTTT | CASSAGGQSNQPQHF
TRBJ1-2 | NA | TRBV18 | NA | TGTGCCAGCTCACCGGCGATGCAGGAAGGCTACACCTTC | CASSPAMQEGYTF
TRBJ1-2 | NA | TRBV28 | NA | TGTGCCAGCAGTTTAAGCGGGGCTTCGGGTGGCTACACCTTC | CASSLSGASGGYTF
TRBJ2-7 | TRBD2 | TRBV10-3 | few | TGTGCCAGGGCGAGCGGGAGACGGAGCGAGCAGTACTTC | CARASGRRSEQYF
TRBJ2-2 | TRBD1 | TRBV7-3 | NA | TGTGCCAGCAGCCCACCCGGGACAGGGTTGACCGGGGAGCTGTTTTTT | CASSPPGTGLTGELFF
TRBJ2-1 | TRBD2 | TRBV5-1 | NA | TGCGCCAGCAGCGAGGGGACTAGCGGATCGGCTGAGCAGTTCTTC | CASSEGTSGSAEQFF
TRBJ2-7 | NA | TRBV6-1 | NA | TGTGCCAGCAGAGTCCTCCGGGGTACCTACGAGCAGTACTTC | CASRVLRGTYEQYF
TRBJ1-4 | NA | TRBV19 | NA | TGTGCCAGTAGTATTCCCCCGGGAAAACTGTTTTTT | CASSIPPGKLFF
TRBJ2-5 | TRBD2 | TRBV9 | NA | TGTGCCAGCAGCGCTTACGGGACTAGCGGCCCCCTTGGAGAGACCCAGTACTTC | CASSAYGTSGPLGETQYF
TRBJ2-3 | TRBD2 | TRBV7-9 | NA | TGTGCCAGCAGCCCACTAGCGGGACGCACAGATACGCAGTATTTT | CASSPLAGRTDTQYF
TRBJ2-7 | TRBD2 | TRBV7-6 | NA | TGTGCCAGCAGCATGGGACTAGCGGGAGTCACCCAGCAGTACTTC | CASSMGLAGVTQQYF
TRBJ1-1 | NA | TRBV9 | few | TGTGCCAGCAGCGTAGGGACGGCGGGTGAAGCTTTCTTT | CASSVGTAGEAFF
TRBJ1-2 | NA | TRBV6-5 | once | TGTGCCAGCAGTTACTCGGGGAGGGCCTCTTACACCTTC | CASSYSGRASYTF
TRBJ2-6 | NA | TRBV14 | NA | TGTGCCAGCAGCCATTTGGCAGGGTGGGGCTCTGGGGCCAACGTCCTGACTTTC | CASSHLAGWGSGANVLTF
TRBJ2-4 | TRBD2 | TRBV18 | NA | TGTGCCAGCTCCCCTCCGGGGGGTCTAGCCAAAAACATTCAGTACTTC | CASSPPGGLAKNIQYF
TRBJ2-4 | NA | TRBV6-4 | NA | TGTGCCAGCATAGAGTCCAAAAACATTCAGTACTTC | CASIESKNIQYF
TRBJ2-1 | TRBD2 | TRBV13 | NA | TGTGCCAGCAGCCCCCTGTCCTTTAGCGGGAGTGGGAATGAGCAGTTCTTC | CASSPLSFSGSGNEQFF
TRBJ2-5 | TRBD1 | TRBV30 | NA | TGTGCCTTTGGCAGGGGGCGGGAGACCCAGTACTTC | CAFGRGRETQYF
TRBJ2-7 | NA | TRBV19 | few | TGTGCCAGTAGTATCACCGGGGGAATAGAAGATTCTCTCTACGAGCAGTACTTC | CASSITGGIEDSLYEQYF
TRBJ1-2 | TRBD1 | TRBV15 | NA | TGTGCCACCAGCAGCGGACAGGCGGATGGCTACACCTTC | CATSSGQADGYTF
TRBJ1-2 | TRBD1 | TRBV19 | once | TGTGCCAGTAGTATCGGACAGGGGGGCACCTATGGCTACACCTTC | CASSIGQGGTYGYTF
TRBJ2-3 | TRBD1 | TRBV10-3 | NA | TGTGCCATCAGGGACAGGGGACAAACTAGCACAGATACGCAGTATTTT | CAIRDRGQTSTDTQYF
TRBJ2-7 | NA | TRBV4-2 | NA | TGTGCCAGCAGCCGAATTTCCGGGACGGGGGAATCCTACGAGCAGTACTTC | CASSRISGTGESYEQYF
TRBJ2-2 | TRBD1 | TRBV30 | NA | TGTGCCTGGAGTGAAGGGGGCCCGAACACCGGGGAGCTGTTTTTT | CAWSEGGPNTGELFF
TRBJ1-4 | NA | TRBV30 | NA | TGTGCCTGGAGTGTCGGGGGGGTTAATGAAAAACTGTTTTTT | CAWSVGGVNEKLFF
TRBJ2-2 | TRBD2 | TRBV30 | NA | TGTGCCTGGAGGGTTTGGGGGGGGAACACCGGGGAGCTGTTTTTT | CAWRVWGGNTGELFF
TRBJ2-1 | NA | TRBV7-2 | NA | TGTGCCAGCAGCTTAGTTCAGGGCCGGAACTACAATGAGCAGTTCTTC | CASSLVQGRNYNEQFF
TRBJ1-1 | TRBD1 | TRBV5-1 | NA | TGCGCCAGCAGCACCGGACAGGGTACCACTGAAGCTTTCTTT | CASSTGQGTTEAFF
TRBJ2-5 | TRBD1 | TRBV5-4 | NA | TGTGCCAGCAGCTTGTCTGGGACAGGGACCCAAGAGACCCAGTACTTC | CASSLSGTGTQETQYF
TRBJ2-1 | TRBD2 | TRBV4-2 | once | TGTGCCAGCAGCCAAGGTACTAGCGGTATGAATGAGCAGTTCTTC | CASSQGTSGMNEQFF
TRBJ1-6 | NA | TRBV7-8 | NA | TGTGCCAGCAGCTCCTCCGGGACACAATCACCCCTCCACTTT | CASSSSGTQSPLHF
TRBJ2-3 | TRBD2 | TRBV7-9 | NA | TGTGCCAGCAGTCCTCCGGGACTAGCGGGATTGGATACGCAGTATTTT | CASSPPGLAGLDTQYF
TRBJ1-5 | TRBD1 | TRBV6-4 | NA | TGTGCCAGCACCAGCATTAAACAGGGGGGCCGCAATCAGCCCCAGCATTTT | CASTSIKQGGRNQPQHF
TRBJ1-1 | NA | TRBV6-6 | NA | TGTGCCAGCAGTTACGGTTCAGGGGCGAACACTGAAGCTTTCTTT | CASSYGSGANTEAFF
TRBJ2-5 | NA | TRBV5-4 | NA | TGTGCCAGCAGCTTGGCGGGCCAGGGCGGAGGGGAGACCCAGTACTTC | CASSLAGQGGGETQYF
TRBJ2-7 | TRBD2 | TRBV7-7 | NA | TGTGCTAGCAGCCCCCAACTAGCGGGGGGATCCGAGCAGTACTTC | CASSPQLAGGSEQYF
TRBJ1-2 | TRBD1 | TRBV29-1 | few | TGCAGCGTTGAAGTTTTTGATAGGGACAGGGCTGCTGGCTACACCTTC | CSVEVFDRDRAAGYTF
TRBJ1-2 | NA | TRBV18 | NA | TGTGCCAGCTCACCAGACATTAGGATGTCTGGCTACACCTTC | CASSPDIRMSGYTF
TRBJ1-1 | TRBD1 | TRBV4-2 | few | TGTGCCAGCAGCCAAGAGAGGGACAGCTTCTCTGAAGCTTTCTTT | CASSQERDSFSEAFF
TRBJ2-7 | TRBD1 | TRBV6-5 | NA | TGTGCCAGCAGTTCCCGGACAGGGGGCCACGAGCAGTACTTC | CASSSRTGGHEQYF
TRBJ2-3 | NA | TRBV20-1 | NA | TGCAGTGCTGCGCCGGGAGATACGCAGTATTTT | CSAAPGDTQYF
TRBJ2-2 | NA | TRBV18 | NA | TGTGCCAGCTCACCCCAAGAGAGTATAGGGGAGCTGTTTTTT | CASSPQESIGELFF
TRBJ2-2 | NA | TRBV6-4 | few | TGTGCCAGCAGTGATACAGTGGACACCGGGGAGCTGTTTTTT | CASSDTVDTGELFF
TRBJ2-6 | NA | TRBV13 | NA | TGTGCCAGCAGCTCTTCGTTAGATGGGGCCAACGTCCTGACTTTC | CASSSSLDGANVLTF
TRBJ2-7 | NA | TRBV7-9 | NA | TGTGCCAGCAGCTTAACTACCGGGACATCGAACTCCTACGAGCAGTACTTC | CASSLTTGTSNSYEQYF
TRBJ2-5 | NA | TRBV7-8 | NA | TGTGCCAGCAGCTTAGCGCAGGGTTGGGGAGAGACCCAGTACTTC | CASSLAQGWGETQYF
TRBJ2-1 | NA | TRBV5-5 | NA | TGTGCCAGCAGCTTTGGACTGGGGAATGAGCAGTTCTTC | CASSFGLGNEQFF
TRBJ2-1 | TRBD2 | TRBV6-1 | NA | TGTGCCAGCAGTGAACTCCCAAGGCTAGCGGATTACAATGAGCAGTTCTTC | CASSELPRLADYNEQFF
TRBJ2-1 | NA | TRBV5-1 | once | TGCGCCAGCAGCTTGGAACCCCTTAGCGATACGCTTTCCAATGAGCAGTTCTTC | CASSLEPLSDTLSNEQFF